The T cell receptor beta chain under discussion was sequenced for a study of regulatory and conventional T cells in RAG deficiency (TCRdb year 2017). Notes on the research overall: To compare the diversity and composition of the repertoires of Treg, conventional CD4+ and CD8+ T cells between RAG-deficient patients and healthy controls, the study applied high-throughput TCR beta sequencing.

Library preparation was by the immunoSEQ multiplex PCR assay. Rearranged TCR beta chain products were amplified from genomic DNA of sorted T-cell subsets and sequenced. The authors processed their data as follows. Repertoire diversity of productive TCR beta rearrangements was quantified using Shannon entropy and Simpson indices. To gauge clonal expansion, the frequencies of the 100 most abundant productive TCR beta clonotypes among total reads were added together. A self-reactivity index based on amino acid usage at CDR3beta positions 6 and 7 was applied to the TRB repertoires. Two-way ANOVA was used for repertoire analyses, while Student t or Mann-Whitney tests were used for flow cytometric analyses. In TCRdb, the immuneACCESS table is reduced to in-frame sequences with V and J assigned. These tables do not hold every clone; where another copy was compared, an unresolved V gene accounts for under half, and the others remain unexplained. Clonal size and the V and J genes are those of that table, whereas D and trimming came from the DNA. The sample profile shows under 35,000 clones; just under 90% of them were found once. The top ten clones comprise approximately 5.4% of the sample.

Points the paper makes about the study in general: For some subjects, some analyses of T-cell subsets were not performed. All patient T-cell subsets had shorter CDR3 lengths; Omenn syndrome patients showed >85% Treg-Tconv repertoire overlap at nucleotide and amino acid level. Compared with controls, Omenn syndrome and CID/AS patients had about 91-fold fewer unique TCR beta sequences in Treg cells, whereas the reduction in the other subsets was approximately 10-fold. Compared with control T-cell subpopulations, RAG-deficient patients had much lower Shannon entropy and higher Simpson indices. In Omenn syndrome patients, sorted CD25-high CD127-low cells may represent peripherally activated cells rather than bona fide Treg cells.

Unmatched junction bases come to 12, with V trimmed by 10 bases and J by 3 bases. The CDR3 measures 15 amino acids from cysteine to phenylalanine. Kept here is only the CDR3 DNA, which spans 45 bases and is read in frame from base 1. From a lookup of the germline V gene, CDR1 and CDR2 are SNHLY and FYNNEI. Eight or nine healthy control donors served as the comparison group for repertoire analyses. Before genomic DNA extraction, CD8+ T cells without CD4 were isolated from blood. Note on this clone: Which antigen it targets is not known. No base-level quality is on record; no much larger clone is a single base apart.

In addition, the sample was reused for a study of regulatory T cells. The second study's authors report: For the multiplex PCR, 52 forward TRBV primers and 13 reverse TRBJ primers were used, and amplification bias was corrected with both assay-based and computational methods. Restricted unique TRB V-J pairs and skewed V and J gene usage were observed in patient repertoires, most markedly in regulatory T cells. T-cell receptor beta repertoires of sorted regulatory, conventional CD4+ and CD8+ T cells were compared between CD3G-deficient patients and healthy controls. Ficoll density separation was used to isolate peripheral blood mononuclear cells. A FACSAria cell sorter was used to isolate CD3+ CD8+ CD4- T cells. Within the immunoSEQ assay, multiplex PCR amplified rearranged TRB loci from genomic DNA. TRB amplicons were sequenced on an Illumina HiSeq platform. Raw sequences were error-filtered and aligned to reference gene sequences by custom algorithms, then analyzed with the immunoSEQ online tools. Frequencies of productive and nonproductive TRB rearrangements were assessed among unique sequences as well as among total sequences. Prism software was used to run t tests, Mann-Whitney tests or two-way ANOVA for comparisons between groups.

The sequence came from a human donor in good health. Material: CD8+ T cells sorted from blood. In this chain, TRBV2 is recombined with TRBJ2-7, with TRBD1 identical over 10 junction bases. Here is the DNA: TGTGCCATTACCAACTCCGGGACAGGGGACTACGAGCAGTACTTC. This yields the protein CAITNSGTGDYEQYF.